These 19 T cell receptor beta chains share one sample of origin, sequenced in a study of blood T cell repertoires in COVID-19. Only in-frame clones appear in the TCRdb table, and some are missing; sequencing was by immunoSEQ multiplex PCR. The data contain just over 150,000 clones, around 89% of them singletons. Sequenced input: peripheral blood. The receptors were sampled from a woman in her thirties or forties with acute or convalescent COVID-19.

V is TRBV12-3 or TRBV12-4 and J is TRBJ2-5; D ambiguous. Between the trimmed V and J ends, which lost 5 bases and 2 bases, there was a span of 9 bases. The CDR3 is 13 residues long. CDR3 amino acids: CASSHSLQETQYF. CDR3 in DNA: TGTGCCAGCAGTCACTCCTTGCAAGAGACCCAGTACTTC.

The V gene is TRBV29-1, the J gene TRBJ2-3; tentatively, D is TRBD1 (6 bases). With 7 bases removed from V and 4 bases from J, the gap between germline ends came to 18 bases. The CDR3 sequence is 14 residues long. Germline CDR1 and CDR2: SQVTM and ANQGSEA. The DNA of the CDR3 is TGCAGCGAATTTGGACAGAGTTCGGCAGATACGCAGTATTTT. It yields the protein CSEFGQSSADTQYF.

The chain links TRBV3-1 (or the pseudogene TRBV3-2) to TRBJ1-5; D is perhaps TRBD1 (5 bases). Trimming took off 1 base at V and 4 bases at J, with 11 bases between the two ends. CDR3 length: 15 amino acids. CDR1 and CDR2 (germline): LGHDT, YNNKEL (reference sequence). CDR3 DNA sequence: TGTGCCAGCAGCCAAGCAGGGTCTCGGAATCAGCCCCAGCATTTT. It encodes CASSQAGSRNQPQHF.

This chain joins TRBV19 and TRBJ1-5; D perhaps matches TRBD1 (6 bases). CDR3 size: 15 residues. V dropped 5 bases and J dropped 4 bases, with 15 bases sitting between them. The germline CDR1 and CDR2 sequences are LNHDA and SQIVND (reference sequence). CDR3 DNA: TGTGCCAGTAGTTGGCAAGACAGGTCTAATCAGCCCCAGCATTTT. This gives the protein CASSWQDRSNQPQHF.

This chain connects TRBV5-1 to TRBJ2-7; D is unclear. The CDR3 is 12 amino acids. CDR1 is SGHRS, CDR2 YFSETQ, per germline. V was clipped by 0 bases and J by 12 bases, with 13 bases between them. The CDR3 nucleotides read TGCGCCAGCAGCTTGGATGGTGGGCGTGTGTACTTC. Translation: CASSLDGGRVYF.

This clone was found once. J is TRBJ2-7 and V is TRBV27, with 12 bases identical to TRBD2. The CDR3 is made up of 14 amino acids. Looked up from germline, CDR1 is MNHEY and CDR2 is SMNVEV (reference sequence). V shed 2 bases, J shed 6 bases, and the junction held 2 bases outside the gene matches. Here the CDR3 reads CASSLTTSGGEQYF. CDR3 coding DNA: TGTGCCAGCAGTTTAACGACTAGCGGGGGCGAGCAGTACTTC.

V usage is TRBV19 and J usage is TRBJ1-5, with TRBD1 matching 8 bases. This CDR3 region has 16 residues. Germline V gene sequence: CDR1 LNHDA, CDR2 SQIVND (reference sequence). Germline trimming cut 6 bases from V and 3 bases from J; bases unmatched to any gene: 10. This chain's CDR3 is CASRRTGQAHNQPQHF. The CDR3, as DNA: TGTGCCAGTAGGAGGACGGGACAGGCGCACAATCAGCCCCAGCATTTT.

The chain is built from TRBV2 and TRBJ1-2; tentatively, D is TRBD1 (5 bases). The germline V gene encodes CDR1 SNHLY and CDR2 FYNNEI. Deletions cut 5 bases from V and 3 bases from J, with 16 bases between. The CDR3 length is 15 residues. The CDR3 loop is CASSNHLRADYGYTF. CDR3 bases: TGTGCCAGCAGTAACCACCTCAGGGCGGACTATGGCTACACCTTC.

This clone was seen only once. The J gene is TRBJ1-2, the V gene TRBV27; 7 bases are shared with TRBD1. J lost 6 bases, V lost 5 bases, and 6 bases had no gene match. CDR1 and CDR2 (germline): MNHEY, SMNVEV (reference sequence). The CDR3 is made up of 13 amino acids. CDR3 in DNA: TGTGCCAGCAGTCAACGTGGGACAGATGGCTACACCTTC. It translates to CASSQRGTDGYTF.

The chain uses TRBV20-1 and TRBJ2-7, with D possibly being TRBD1 (5 bases). The CDR3 is 11 amino acids. CDR1 DFQATT and CDR2 SNEGSKA come from the germline V gene (reference sequence). V shed 3 bases and J shed 2 bases, with 5 bases lying between them. The CDR3 DNA reads TGCAGTGCTAGGGACACCTACGAGCAGTACTTC. As protein: CSARDTYEQYF.

CDR3 protein: CASSGQPLDTQYF. The CDR3 coding sequence is TGTGCCAGCAGCGGACAACCTCTGGATACGCAGTATTTT. The chain links TRBV5-4 to TRBJ2-3; a weak D match, TRBD1 (5 bases). Germline lookup yields CDR1 SGHNT and CDR2 YYREEE (reference sequence). The CDR3 has 13 residues. V lost 4 bases and J 6 bases, leaving 12 bases between the germline ends.

This clone came up a few times. The V gene is TRBV24-1, the J gene TRBJ1-5; possible D gene TRBD1, 5 bases. Germline CDR1 and CDR2: KGHDR and SFDVKD. The CDR3 spans 13 residues. The V and J ends lost 6 bases and 3 bases respectively, with 8 bases between them. The CDR3 spells CATSQGNNQPQHF. In DNA, the CDR3 is TGTGCCACCAGTCAGGGAAACAATCAGCCCCAGCATTTT.

The chain employs TRBV6-6 and TRBJ2-1; TRBD1 matches at 8 bases. V shed 5 bases, J shed 10 bases, and the junction held 7 bases outside the gene matches. This CDR3 comprises 13 residues. CDR1 is MNHNY and CDR2 is SVGAGI in the germline V gene (reference sequence). The DNA of the CDR3 is TGTGCCAGCAGTCGATCAGGGGGCGGGGAGCAGTTCTTC. Translation: CASSRSGGGEQFF.

This chain uses TRBV5-1 with TRBJ2-3; no clear D. V lost 0 bases to trimming and J lost 2 bases, with 4 bases between them. Germline loops: CDR1 SGHRS, CDR2 YFSETQ. The CDR3 consists of 13 residues. CDR3 loop: CASSLAFTDTQYF. CDR3 DNA: TGCGCCAGCAGCTTGGCTTTCACAGATACGCAGTATTTT.

This clone was picked up one time. The chain carries TRBV5-1 and TRBJ2-3; D uncertain. Trimming left V 2 bases short and J 2 bases short, with 9 bases between. The germline V gene has CDR1 SGHRS and CDR2 YFSETQ. The CDR3 has 14 amino acids. The CDR3 loop is CASSFLDPTDTQYF. CDR3 coding DNA: TGCGCCAGCAGCTTCCTAGACCCCACAGATACGCAGTATTTT.

The V call is TRBV2, the J call TRBJ2-7, with 8 bases matching TRBD2. The CDR3 loop spans 16 amino acids. Per the germline V gene, CDR1 is SNHLY and CDR2 is FYNNEI. V was pared by 3 bases and J by 1 base, with 8 bases of the junction left unmatched. The CDR3 DNA follows: TGTGCCAGCAGTGATCCAGGGTCGGGGGGGTCCTACGAGCAGTACTTC. This codes for CASSDPGSGGSYEQYF.

The chain joins TRBV5-4 to TRBJ2-3; 9 bases fit TRBD1. Germline trimming cut 4 bases from V and 0 bases from J; bases unmatched to any gene: 6. The CDR3 has 16 amino acids. The germline CDR1 and CDR2 sequences are SGHNT and YYREEE (reference sequence). CDR3 in amino acids: CASSPWTGASTDTQYF. CDR3 sequence (DNA): TGTGCCAGCAGCCCGTGGACAGGGGCCAGCACAGATACGCAGTATTTT.

This chain joins TRBV3-1 (or the pseudogene TRBV3-2) and TRBJ1-6; the D gene is possibly TRBD1 (6 bases). The CDR3 consists of 15 residues. V was clipped by 3 bases and J by 3 bases, with 9 bases between them. The germline V gene encodes CDR1 LGHDT and CDR2 YNNKEL (reference sequence). CDR3 in DNA: TGTGCCAGCAGCCATCGGACAGACTATAATTCACCCCTCCACTTT. This translates into CASSHRTDYNSPLHF.

The J gene is TRBJ2-7, the V gene TRBV10-3; possibly TRBD1 for D (5 bases). The length of the CDR3 is 14 residues. CDR1 is ENHRY, CDR2 SYGVKD, per germline. V was trimmed by 3 bases and J by 5 bases, leaving 14 bases between them. The CDR3, as DNA: TGTGCCATCAGTGAACTACAGGCGCAGAACGAGCAGTACTTC. Translation gives CAISELQAQNEQYF.